The clone carrying this T cell receptor beta chain has more than one count but fewer than ten. The antigen is not known. These data are taken from a study of T-cell reconstitution after alpha-beta-depleted transplantation in children. The CDR3 is 12 residues long. The germline gives CDR1 MNHNY, CDR2 SVGAGI (reference sequence). The germline V and J ends were trimmed by 5 bases and 6 bases, with 11 bases remaining between them. Findings and caveats of the study: Several hundred graft clones that had expanded were reportedly the source of alpha-beta T cells about two months after transplant. Counts and diversity of T cells one year after transplant came mostly from newly produced T cells. Some patients showed high day-60 TCRbeta diversity, which derived from surviving recipient T cells and thymic progenitors.

The TCRbeta library was prepared with unique molecular identifiers. TCRdb reprocessed the PCR reads via MiXCR and lists one record per CDR3 protein. The table records fewer than 150,000 distinct CDR3 sequences, about 9.9% of them present only once. Sequenced here: PBMCs, mostly from graft donor cells, sampled 180 days after TCRalphabeta/CD19-depleted stem cell transplant. The chain couples TRBV6-6 to TRBJ2-7, with unresolved D. The receptor was derived from a girl under two years old who had a stem cell transplant for combined immunodeficiency, so the T cells may come from the graft donor. The CDR3, as DNA: TGTGCCAGCAGTCCTAAGGGCGCCGAGCAGTACTTC. It translates to CASSPKGAEQYF.